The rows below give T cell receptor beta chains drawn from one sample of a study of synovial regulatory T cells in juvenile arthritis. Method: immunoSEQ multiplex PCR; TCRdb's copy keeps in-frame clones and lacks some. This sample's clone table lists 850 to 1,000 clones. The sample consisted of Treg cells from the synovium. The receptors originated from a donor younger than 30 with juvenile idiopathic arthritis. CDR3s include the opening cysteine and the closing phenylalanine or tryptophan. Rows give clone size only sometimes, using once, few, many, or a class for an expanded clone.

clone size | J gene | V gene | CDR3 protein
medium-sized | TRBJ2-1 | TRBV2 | CASSQDRGPYNEQFF
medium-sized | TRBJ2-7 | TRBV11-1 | CASSSLAREQYF
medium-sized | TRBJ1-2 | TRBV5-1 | CASSPGAGGAEYGYTF
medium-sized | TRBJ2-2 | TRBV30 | CAWIVLRTGELFF
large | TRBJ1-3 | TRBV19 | CASSMAGSSGNTIYF
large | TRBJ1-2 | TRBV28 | CASRIPGQTYTF
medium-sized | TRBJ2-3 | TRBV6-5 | CASSYGLAVTDTQYF
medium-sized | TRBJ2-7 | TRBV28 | CASRGFDYEQYF
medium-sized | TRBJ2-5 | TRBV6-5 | CASSYRPRQETQYF
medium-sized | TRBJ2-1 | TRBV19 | CASTTRDTYNEQFF
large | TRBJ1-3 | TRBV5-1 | CASSLAQSSGNTIYF
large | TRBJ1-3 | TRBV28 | CASSPPGLGNTIYF
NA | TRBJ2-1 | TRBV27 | CASRRRGVAVTSYNEQFF
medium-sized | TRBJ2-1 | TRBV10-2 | CASRTSGGASGQFF
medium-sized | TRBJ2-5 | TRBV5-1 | CASSLISGGNQETQYF
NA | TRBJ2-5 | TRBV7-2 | CASSLLAGGPETQYF
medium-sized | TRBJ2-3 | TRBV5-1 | CASSLKGQGSTDTQYF
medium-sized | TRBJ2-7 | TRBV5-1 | CASSPGLAGGPAYEQYF
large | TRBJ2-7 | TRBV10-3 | CAISELVHGEQYF
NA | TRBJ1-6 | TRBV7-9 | CASSLATALNNSPLHF
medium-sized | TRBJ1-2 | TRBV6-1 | CASSGREDYGYTF
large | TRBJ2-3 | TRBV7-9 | CASKPPGRGATDTQYF
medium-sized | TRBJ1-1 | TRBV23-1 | CASSQLGRVDSRTEAFF
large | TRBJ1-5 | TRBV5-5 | CASSLFWTGAYPQHF
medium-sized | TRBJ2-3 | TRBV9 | CASSVEISGYTDTQYF
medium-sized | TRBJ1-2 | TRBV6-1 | CASSEDRAYGYTF
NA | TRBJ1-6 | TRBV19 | CASRGPYNSPLHF
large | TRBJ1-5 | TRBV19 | CASSISGHQPQHF
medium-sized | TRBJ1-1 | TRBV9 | CASSVVSQSEAFF
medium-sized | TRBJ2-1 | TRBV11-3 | CASSLGTYNEQFF
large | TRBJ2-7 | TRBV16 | CATRTGGTYEQYF
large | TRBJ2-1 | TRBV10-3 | CAITSGVSYNEQFF
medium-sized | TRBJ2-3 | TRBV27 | CASSRGASGSVTITDTQYF
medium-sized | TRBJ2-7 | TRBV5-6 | CASSIGFPTNEQYF
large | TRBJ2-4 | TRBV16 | CASSPSAKNIQYF
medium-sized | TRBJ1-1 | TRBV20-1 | CSARQNTEAFF
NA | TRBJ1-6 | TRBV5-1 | CASSLAPGWNSPLHF
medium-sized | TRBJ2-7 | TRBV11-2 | CASSPGQFSYEQYF
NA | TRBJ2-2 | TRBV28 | CASSLNPRRGAVF
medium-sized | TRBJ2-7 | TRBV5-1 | CASSHGWPANEQYF
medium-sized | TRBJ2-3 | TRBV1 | CTSSHKLAGGGTDTQYF
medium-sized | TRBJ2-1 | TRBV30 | CAWSVNYYNEQFF
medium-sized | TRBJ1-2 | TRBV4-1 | CASSQDYRNYGYTF
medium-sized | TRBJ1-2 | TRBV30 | CAWRAKGAAYGYTF
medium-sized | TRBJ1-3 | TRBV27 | CASRGWGIHRNTIYF
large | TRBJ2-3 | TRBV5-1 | CASSLTSGSTTDTQYF
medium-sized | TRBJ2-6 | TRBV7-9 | CASSRSGANVLTF
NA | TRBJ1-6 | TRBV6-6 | CASSFDRANSPLPF
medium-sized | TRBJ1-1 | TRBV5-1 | CASSRTGSEAFF
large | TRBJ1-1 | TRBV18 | CASSPSLGTEAFF